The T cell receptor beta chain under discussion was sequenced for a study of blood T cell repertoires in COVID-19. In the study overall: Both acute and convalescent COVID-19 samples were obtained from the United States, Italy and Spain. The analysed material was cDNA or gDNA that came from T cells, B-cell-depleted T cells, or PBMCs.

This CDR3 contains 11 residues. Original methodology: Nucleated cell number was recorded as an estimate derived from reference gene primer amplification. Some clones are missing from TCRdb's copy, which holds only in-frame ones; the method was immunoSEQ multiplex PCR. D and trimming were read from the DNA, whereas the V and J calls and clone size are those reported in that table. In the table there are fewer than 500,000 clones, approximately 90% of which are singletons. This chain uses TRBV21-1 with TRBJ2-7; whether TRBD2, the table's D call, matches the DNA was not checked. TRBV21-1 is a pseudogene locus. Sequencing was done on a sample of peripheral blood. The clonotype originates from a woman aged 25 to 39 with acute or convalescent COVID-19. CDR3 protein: CASSERSEQYF. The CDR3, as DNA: TGTGCCAGCAGCGAGAGATCCGAGCAGTACTTC.